This T cell receptor beta chain came from a study of OX40 agonist ivuxolimab in advanced cancers. Measured with immunoSEQ multiplex PCR; TCRdb has only the in-frame clones, and not every one. The sample holds roughly 93,000 clones, 84% seen once. The CDR3 covers 15 residues. The germline CDR1 and CDR2 sequences are MNHNS and SASEGT. Trimming cost V 3 bases and J 9 bases; bases outside gene matches: 10. Sampled blood was obtained at baseline, cycle 4 day 1, and cycle 7 day 1. The chain employs TRBV6-1 and TRBJ2-1; the match to TRBD2 covers 8 bases. The source was CD4+ or CD8+ T cells sorted from blood, collected in a trial of the OX40 agonist ivuxolimab. The sequence was collected from an adult with an advanced solid tumor such as melanoma, head and neck, liver or kidney cancer. The CDR3, as DNA: TGTGCCAGCAGTGAGAGGCCGGGAGGGCCGGGTGAGCAGTTCTTC. Amino acids: CASSERPGGPGEQFF.